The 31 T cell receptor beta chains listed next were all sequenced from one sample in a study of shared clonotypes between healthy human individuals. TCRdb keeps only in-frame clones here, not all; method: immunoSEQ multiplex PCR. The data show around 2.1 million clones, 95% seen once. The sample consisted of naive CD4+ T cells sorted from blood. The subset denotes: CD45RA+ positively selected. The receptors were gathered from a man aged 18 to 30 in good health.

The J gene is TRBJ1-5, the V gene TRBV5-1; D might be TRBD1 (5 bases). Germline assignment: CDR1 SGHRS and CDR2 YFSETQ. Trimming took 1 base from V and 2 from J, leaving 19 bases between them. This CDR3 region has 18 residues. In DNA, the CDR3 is TGCGCCAGCAGCTTGTATGGCAGGGTGTTTTGCGGCAATCAGCCCCAGCATTTT. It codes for CASSLYGRVFCGNQPQHF.

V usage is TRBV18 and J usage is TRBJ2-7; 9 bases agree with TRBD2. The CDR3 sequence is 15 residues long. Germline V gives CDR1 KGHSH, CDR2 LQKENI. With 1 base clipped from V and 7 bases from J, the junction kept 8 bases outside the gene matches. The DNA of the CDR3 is TGTGCCAGCTCACCACAGGGCGGGGGGGCCGGTGAGCAGTACTTC. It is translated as CASSPQGGGAGEQYF. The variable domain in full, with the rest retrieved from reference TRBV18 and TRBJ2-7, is NAGVMQNPRHLVRRRGQEARLRCSPMKGHSHVYWYRQLPEEGLKFMVYLQKENIIDESGMPKERFSAEFPKEGPSILRIQQVVRGDSAAYFCASSPQGGGAGEQYFGPGTRLTVT.

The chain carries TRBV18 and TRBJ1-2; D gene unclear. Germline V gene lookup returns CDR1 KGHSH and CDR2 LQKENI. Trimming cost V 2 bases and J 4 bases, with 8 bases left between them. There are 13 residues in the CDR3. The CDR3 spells CASSPGHFYGYTF. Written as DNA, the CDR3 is TGTGCCAGCTCACCAGGGCATTTCTATGGCTACACCTTC.

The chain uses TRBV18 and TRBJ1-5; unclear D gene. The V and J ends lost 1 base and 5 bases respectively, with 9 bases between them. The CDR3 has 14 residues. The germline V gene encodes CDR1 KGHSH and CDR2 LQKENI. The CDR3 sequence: CASSPLPADQPQHF. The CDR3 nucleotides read TGTGCCAGCTCACCACTCCCGGCGGATCAGCCCCAGCATTTT.

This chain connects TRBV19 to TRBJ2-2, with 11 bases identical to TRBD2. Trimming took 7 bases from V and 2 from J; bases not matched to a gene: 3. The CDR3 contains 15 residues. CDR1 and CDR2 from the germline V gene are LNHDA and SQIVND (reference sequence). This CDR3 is CASTTSGINTGELFF. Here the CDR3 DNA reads TGTGCCAGTACGACTAGCGGGATTAACACCGGGGAGCTGTTTTTT.

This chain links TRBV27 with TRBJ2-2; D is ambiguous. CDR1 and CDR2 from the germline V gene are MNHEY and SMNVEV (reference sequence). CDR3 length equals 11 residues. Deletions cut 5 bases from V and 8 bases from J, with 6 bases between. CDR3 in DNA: TGTGCCAGCAGTGCCTGGGGGGAGCTGTTTTTT. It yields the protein CASSAWGELFF.

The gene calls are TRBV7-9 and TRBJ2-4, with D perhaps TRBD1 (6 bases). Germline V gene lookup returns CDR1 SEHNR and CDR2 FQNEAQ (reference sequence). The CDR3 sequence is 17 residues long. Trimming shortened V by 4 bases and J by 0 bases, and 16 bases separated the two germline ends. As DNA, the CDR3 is TGTGCCAGCAGCTCATCGGACAGCATACTAGCCAAAAACATTCAGTACTTC. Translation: CASSSSDSILAKNIQYF.

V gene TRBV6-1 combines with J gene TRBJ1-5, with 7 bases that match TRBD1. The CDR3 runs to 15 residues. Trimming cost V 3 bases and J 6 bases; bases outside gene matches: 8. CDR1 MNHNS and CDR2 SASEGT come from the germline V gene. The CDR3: CASSDGRGYSQPQHF. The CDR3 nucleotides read TGTGCCAGCAGTGACGGCAGGGGGTACAGTCAGCCCCAGCATTTT.

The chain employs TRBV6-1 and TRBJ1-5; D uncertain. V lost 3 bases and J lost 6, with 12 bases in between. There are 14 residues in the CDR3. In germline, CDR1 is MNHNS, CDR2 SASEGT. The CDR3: CASSDFGVGQPQHF. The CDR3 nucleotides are TGTGCCAGCAGTGATTTCGGGGTAGGTCAGCCCCAGCATTTT.

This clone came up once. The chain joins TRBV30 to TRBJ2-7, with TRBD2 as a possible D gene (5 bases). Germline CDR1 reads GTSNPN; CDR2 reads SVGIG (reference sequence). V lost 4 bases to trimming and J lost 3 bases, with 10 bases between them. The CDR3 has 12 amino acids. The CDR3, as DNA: TGTGCCTGGAAGGAGGCAATCTACGAGCAGTACTTC. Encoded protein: CAWKEAIYEQYF.

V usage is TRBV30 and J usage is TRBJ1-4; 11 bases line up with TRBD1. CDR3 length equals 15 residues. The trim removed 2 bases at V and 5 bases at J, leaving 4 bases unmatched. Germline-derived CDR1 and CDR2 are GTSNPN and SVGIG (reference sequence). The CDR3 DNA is TGTGCCTGGAGTCGAGGGGACAGGGGGAATGAAAAACTGTTTTTT. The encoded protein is CAWSRGDRGNEKLFF.

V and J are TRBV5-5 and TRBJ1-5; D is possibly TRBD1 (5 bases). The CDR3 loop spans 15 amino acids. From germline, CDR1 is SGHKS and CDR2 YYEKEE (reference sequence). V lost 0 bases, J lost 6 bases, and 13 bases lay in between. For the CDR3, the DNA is TGTGCCAGCAGCTTGGGGCAGGGTGCCCCTCAGCCCCAGCATTTT. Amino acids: CASSLGQGAPQPQHF.

The CDR3 reads CASSLTGYNEQFF. CDR3 bases: TGTGCCAGCAGCCTCACAGGGTACAATGAGCAGTTCTTC. The rearrangement uses TRBV11-1 and TRBJ2-1; maybe TRBD1 (6 bases). This CDR3 region has 13 residues. The V gene lost 5 bases and the J gene lost 4 bases, with 9 bases spanning the gap. Looked up from germline, CDR1 is SGHAT and CDR2 is FQDESV (reference sequence).

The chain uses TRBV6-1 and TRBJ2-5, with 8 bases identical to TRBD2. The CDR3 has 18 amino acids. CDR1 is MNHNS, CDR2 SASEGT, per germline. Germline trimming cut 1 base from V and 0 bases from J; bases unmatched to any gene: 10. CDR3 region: CASSEGRLAGLYQETQYF. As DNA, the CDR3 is TGTGCCAGCAGTGAAGGTCGTCTAGCGGGTTTGTACCAAGAGACCCAGTACTTC.

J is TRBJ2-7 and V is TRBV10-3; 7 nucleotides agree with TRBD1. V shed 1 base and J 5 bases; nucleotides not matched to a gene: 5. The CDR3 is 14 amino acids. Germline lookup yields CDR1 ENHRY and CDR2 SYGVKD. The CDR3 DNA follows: TGTGCCATCAGTGAGTTGAGACAGGGCAACGAGCAGTACTTC. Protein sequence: CAISELRQGNEQYF.

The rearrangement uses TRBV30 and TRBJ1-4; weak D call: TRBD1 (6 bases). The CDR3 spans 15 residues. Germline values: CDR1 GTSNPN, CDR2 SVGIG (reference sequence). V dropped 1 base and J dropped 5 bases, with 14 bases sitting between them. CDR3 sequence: CAWSAPGGENEKLFF. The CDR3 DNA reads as TGTGCCTGGAGTGCCCCGGGGGGCGAAAATGAAAAACTGTTTTTT.

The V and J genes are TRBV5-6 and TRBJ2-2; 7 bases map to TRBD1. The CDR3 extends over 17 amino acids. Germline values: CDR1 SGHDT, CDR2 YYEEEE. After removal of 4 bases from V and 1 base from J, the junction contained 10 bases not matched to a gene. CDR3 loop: CASSPDTGALNTGELFF. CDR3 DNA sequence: TGTGCCAGCAGCCCGGATACAGGGGCCCTGAACACCGGGGAGCTGTTTTTT.

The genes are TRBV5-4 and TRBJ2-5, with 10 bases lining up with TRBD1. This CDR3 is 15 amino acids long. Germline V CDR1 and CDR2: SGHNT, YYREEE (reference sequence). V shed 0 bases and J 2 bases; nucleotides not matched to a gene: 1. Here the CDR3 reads CASSLADRGQETQYF. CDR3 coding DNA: TGTGCCAGCAGCTTGGCGGACAGGGGGCAAGAGACCCAGTACTTC.

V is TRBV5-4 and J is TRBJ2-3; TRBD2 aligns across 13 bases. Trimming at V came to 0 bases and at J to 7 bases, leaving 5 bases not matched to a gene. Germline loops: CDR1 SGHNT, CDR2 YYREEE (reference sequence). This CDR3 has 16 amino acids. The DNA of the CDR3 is TGTGCCAGCAGCTTGGGGCGACTAGCGGGGGGAAATACGCAGTATTTT. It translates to CASSLGRLAGGNTQYF.

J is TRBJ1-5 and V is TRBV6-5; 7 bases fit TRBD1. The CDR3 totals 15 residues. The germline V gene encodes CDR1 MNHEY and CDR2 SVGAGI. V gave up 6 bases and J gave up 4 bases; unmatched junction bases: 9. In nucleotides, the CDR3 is TGTGCCAGCAGCTATACAGGACAGGAAAATCAGCCCCAGCATTTT. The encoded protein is CASSYTGQENQPQHF.

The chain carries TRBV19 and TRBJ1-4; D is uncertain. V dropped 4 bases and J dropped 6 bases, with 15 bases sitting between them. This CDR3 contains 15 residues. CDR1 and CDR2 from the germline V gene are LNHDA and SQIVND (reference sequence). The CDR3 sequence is CASSTPARADEKLFF. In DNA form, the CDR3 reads TGTGCCAGTAGTACCCCCGCGAGGGCGGATGAAAAACTGTTTTTT.

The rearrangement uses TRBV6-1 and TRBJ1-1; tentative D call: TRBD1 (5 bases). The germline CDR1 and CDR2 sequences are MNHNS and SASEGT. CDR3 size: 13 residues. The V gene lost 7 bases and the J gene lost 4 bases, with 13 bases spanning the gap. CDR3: CASNIGGGTEAFF. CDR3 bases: TGTGCCAGCAATATTGGGGGGGGCACTGAAGCTTTCTTT.

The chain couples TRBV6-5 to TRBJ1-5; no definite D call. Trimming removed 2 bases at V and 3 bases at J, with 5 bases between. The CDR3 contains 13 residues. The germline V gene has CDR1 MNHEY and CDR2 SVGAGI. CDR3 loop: CASSYRNNQPQHF. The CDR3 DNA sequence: TGTGCCAGCAGTTACAGAAACAATCAGCCCCAGCATTTT.

The CDR3 sequence is CASRTGGKSSYEQYF. The CDR3 bases are TGTGCCAGCAGAACAGGGGGGAAATCCTCCTACGAGCAGTACTTC. The rearrangement joins TRBV6-5 to TRBJ2-7, with TRBD1 matching 8 bases. From germline, CDR1 is MNHEY and CDR2 SVGAGI. J gave up 0 bases and V 6 bases, and 7 bases lay outside the gene matches. CDR3 length equals 15 residues.

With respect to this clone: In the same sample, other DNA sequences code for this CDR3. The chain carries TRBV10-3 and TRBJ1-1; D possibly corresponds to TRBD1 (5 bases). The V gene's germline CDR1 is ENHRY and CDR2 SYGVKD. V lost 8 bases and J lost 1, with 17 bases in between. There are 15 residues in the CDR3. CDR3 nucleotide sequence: TGTGCCATCCGGAACCGGGACGGAACGAACACTGAAGCTTTCTTT. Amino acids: CAIRNRDGTNTEAFF.

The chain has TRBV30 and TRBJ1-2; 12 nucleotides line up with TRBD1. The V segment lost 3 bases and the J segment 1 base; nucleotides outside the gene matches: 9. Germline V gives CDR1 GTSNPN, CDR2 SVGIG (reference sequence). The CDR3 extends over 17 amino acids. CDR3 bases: TGTGCCTGGAGCGGATCCGGGACAGGGGGCTTTAACTATGGCTACACCTTC. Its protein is CAWSGSGTGGFNYGYTF. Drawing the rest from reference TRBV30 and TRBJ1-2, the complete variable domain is SQTIHQWPATLVQPVGSPLSLECTVEGTSNPNLYWYRQAAGRGLQLLFYSVGIGQISSEVPQNLSASRPQDRQFILSSKKLLLSDSGFYLCAWSGSGTGGFNYGYTFGSGTRLTVV.

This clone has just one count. CDR3 amino acids: CASSEHRGTSYEQYF. CDR3 sequence (DNA): TGTGCCAGCAGTGAACACAGGGGGACTTCCTACGAGCAGTACTTC. This rearrangement joins TRBV6-1 to TRBJ2-7, with 8 bases lining up with TRBD1. The CDR3 runs to 15 residues. Germline V gene sequence: CDR1 MNHNS, CDR2 SASEGT. V lost 2 bases to trimming and J lost 1 base; unmatched junction nucleotides: 4.

Written as DNA, the CDR3 is TGCGCCAGCAGCAGGACAGGGAAGGGCACTGAAGCTTTCTTT. As protein: CASSRTGKGTEAFF. The chain recombines TRBV5-1 with TRBJ1-1; 8 bases are shared with TRBD1. This CDR3 is 14 amino acids long. The V gene end was trimmed by 4 bases and the J gene end by 4 bases; junction bases not matched to a gene: 6. The germline gives CDR1 SGHRS, CDR2 YFSETQ.

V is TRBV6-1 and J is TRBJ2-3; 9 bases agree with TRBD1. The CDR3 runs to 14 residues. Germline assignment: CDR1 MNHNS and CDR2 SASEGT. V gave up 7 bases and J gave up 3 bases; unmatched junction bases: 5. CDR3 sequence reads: CASKPTGGTDTQYF. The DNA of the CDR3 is TGTGCCAGCAAGCCGACAGGGGGGACAGATACGCAGTATTTT.

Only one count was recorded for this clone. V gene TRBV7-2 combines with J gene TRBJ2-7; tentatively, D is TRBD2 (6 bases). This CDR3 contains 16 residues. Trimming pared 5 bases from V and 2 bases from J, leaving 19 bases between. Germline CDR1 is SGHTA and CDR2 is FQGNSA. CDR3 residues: CASSENPGVVTYEQYF. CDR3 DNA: TGTGCCAGCAGCGAAAATCCGGGGGTAGTTACCTACGAGCAGTACTTC.

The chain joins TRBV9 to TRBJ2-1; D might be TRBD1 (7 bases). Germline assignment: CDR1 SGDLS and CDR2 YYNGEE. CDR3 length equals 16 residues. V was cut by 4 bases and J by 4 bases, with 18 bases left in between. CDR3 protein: CASSPAGQGVYNEQFF. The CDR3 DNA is TGTGCCAGCAGCCCCGCGGGGCAGGGGGTGTACAATGAGCAGTTCTTC.